Shown below are 12 T cell receptor beta chains from a single sample sequenced in a study of identical twins. TCRdb independently ran MiXCR on the 5' RACE reads; one entry per CDR3 protein. The sample contains hundreds of thousands of distinct CDR3 sequences, roughly 26% of which appear only once. These same records also appear under a second study, on T cells expressing NK-cell markers.

Sequencing was done on a sample of CD4+ T cells sorted from blood. The source of these receptors is a woman aged 18-29 years in good health.

V usage is TRBV7-2 and J usage is TRBJ2-2; 9 bases are a match to TRBD2. Trimming removed 4 bases from V and 7 bases from J; junction bases left unmatched: 13. Germline V gene lookup returns CDR1 SGHTA and CDR2 FQGNSA. This CDR3 contains 17 residues. In nucleotides, the CDR3 is TGTGCCAGCAGCTCCAGTAGCGGGAGTAAGGCGGTCGGGGAGCTGTTTTTT. Protein sequence: CASSSSSGSKAVGELFF. The full variable domain, in which reference TRBV7-2 and TRBJ2-2 provide the parts outside the CDR3, is GAGVSQSPSNKVTEKGKDVELRCDPISGHTALYWYRQSLGQGLEFLIYFQGNSAPDKSGLPSDRFSAERTGGSVSTLTIQRTQQEDSAVYLCASSSSSGSKAVGELFFGEGSRLTVL.

The V gene is TRBV7-8, the J gene TRBJ1-2, with 9 bases fitting TRBD1. This CDR3 comprises 15 residues. The germline CDR1 and CDR2 sequences are SGHVS and FQNEAQ. V lost 5 bases to trimming and J lost 8 bases; unmatched junction nucleotides: 12. This CDR3 is CASSPRTGGAGGYTF. The CDR3 region has the DNA TGTGCCAGCAGCCCCCGCACAGGGGGCGCGGGCGGCTACACCTTC.

The rearrangement uses TRBV11-3 and TRBJ2-1; TRBD2 is a possible D gene (7 bases). Germline assignment: CDR1 SGHNT and CDR2 YENEEA. V lost 5 bases and J lost 2, with 13 bases in between. This CDR3 contains 15 residues. The CDR3 DNA is TGTGCCAGCAGCGCGGGGGCTCTAACCTACAATGAGCAGTTCTTC. Amino acid sequence: CASSAGALTYNEQFF.

In regard to this clonotype: One junction end does not reproduce the germline sequence, and a read error may be involved. This chain uses TRBV12-3 or TRBV12-4 with TRBJ2-5; the match to TRBD1 covers 7 bases. This CDR3 spans 12 amino acids. The CDR3 is CASRTGVETQCF. CDR3 nucleotides: TGTGCCAGCAGAACAGGGGTAGAGACCCAGTGCTTC.

This clonotype was observed a handful of times. The genes are TRBV7-6 and TRBJ2-3, with TRBD1 matching 10 bases. This CDR3 is built from 16 residues. J was trimmed by 1 base and V by 4 bases; bases with no gene match: 5. CDR1 and CDR2 (germline): SGHVS, FNYEAQ. The CDR3 is CASSSPGTGGTDTQYF. The CDR3 coding sequence is TGTGCCAGCAGCTCCCCCGGGACAGGGGGCACAGATACGCAGTATTTT. Looking up the rest from reference TRBV7-6 and TRBJ2-3 gives the full variable domain: GAGVSQSPRYKVTKRGQDVALRCDPISGHVSLYWYRQALGQGPEFLTYFNYEAQQDKSGLPNDRFSAERPEGSISTLTIQRTEQRDSAMYRCASSSPGTGGTDTQYFGPGTRLTVL.

V is TRBV20-1 and J is TRBJ1-5, with unresolved D. Germline CDR1 is DFQATT and CDR2 is SNEGSKA (reference sequence). CDR3 length equals 13 residues. V was trimmed by 5 bases and J by 6 bases, leaving 14 bases between them. The chain's CDR3 is CSADGPPGQPQHF. CDR3 in DNA: TGCAGTGCTGACGGTCCTCCGGGTCAGCCCCAGCATTTT.

The rearrangement links TRBV6-6 to TRBJ2-5; D tentatively fits TRBD1 or TRBD2 (6 bases each). V lost 6 bases and J lost 9, with 17 bases in between. This CDR3 is 13 amino acids long. CDR1 is MNHNY and CDR2 is SVGAGI in the germline V gene (reference sequence). The CDR3 DNA is TGTGCCAGCAGCCCTACGAGGGGGGAGGCCCAGTACTTC. Translating gives CASSPTRGEAQYF.

The CDR3 DNA sequence: TGCAGCGTAGAGACTAGACAAGAGACCCAGTACTTC. Protein product: CSVETRQETQYF. V is TRBV29-1 and J is TRBJ2-5; TRBD2 might be the D (6 bases). V lost 6 bases, J lost 2 bases, and 10 bases lay in between. The CDR3 is 12 residues long. Germline CDR1 reads SQVTM; CDR2 reads ANQGSEA.

The chain employs TRBV6-6 and TRBJ2-5; either TRBD1 or TRBD2 may fit D (5 bases each). The V gene's germline CDR1 is MNHNY and CDR2 SVGAGI (reference sequence). Deletions cut 11 bases from V and 5 bases from J, with 9 bases between. The CDR3 has 10 residues. The CDR3, as DNA: TGTGCCGGGGGACGGGAGACCCAGTACTTC. Its protein is CAGGRETQYF.

This clonotype has a handful of counts. The chain uses TRBV9 and TRBJ1-2; no clear D. The CDR3 is made up of 11 amino acids. Per the germline V gene, CDR1 is SGDLS and CDR2 is YYNGEE. Trimming took 4 bases from V and 3 from J, leaving 4 bases between them. This chain's CDR3 is CASSRDYGYTF. CDR3 sequence (DNA): TGTGCCAGCAGCCGGGACTATGGCTACACCTTC. The whole variable domain, remainder taken from reference TRBV9 and TRBJ1-2, is DSGVTQTPKHLITATGQRVTLRCSPRSGDLSVYWYQQSLDQGLQFLIQYYNGEERAKGNILERFSAQQFPDLHSELNLSSLELGDSALYFCASSRDYGYTFGSGTRLTVV.

This chain connects TRBV11-3 to TRBJ2-2; tentatively, D is TRBD2 (7 bases). CDR1 and CDR2 from the germline V gene are SGHNT and YENEEA. This CDR3 has 16 residues. V dropped 4 bases and J dropped 4 bases, with 16 bases sitting between them. The CDR3 region has the DNA TGTGCCAGCAGCTCCACCTGGGGGGGCGGCACCGGGGAGCTGTTTTTT. It is translated as CASSSTWGGGTGELFF.

V gene TRBV20-1 combines with J gene TRBJ2-7; D could derive from TRBD1 or TRBD2 (6 bases each). Trimming took 6 bases from V and 5 from J, leaving 14 bases between them. The germline gives CDR1 DFQATT, CDR2 SNEGSKA (reference sequence). This CDR3 is 12 amino acids long. CDR3 in DNA: TGCAGTGCAAAAGGGGGGCCTGACGAGCAGTACTTC. This sequence encodes CSAKGGPDEQYF.